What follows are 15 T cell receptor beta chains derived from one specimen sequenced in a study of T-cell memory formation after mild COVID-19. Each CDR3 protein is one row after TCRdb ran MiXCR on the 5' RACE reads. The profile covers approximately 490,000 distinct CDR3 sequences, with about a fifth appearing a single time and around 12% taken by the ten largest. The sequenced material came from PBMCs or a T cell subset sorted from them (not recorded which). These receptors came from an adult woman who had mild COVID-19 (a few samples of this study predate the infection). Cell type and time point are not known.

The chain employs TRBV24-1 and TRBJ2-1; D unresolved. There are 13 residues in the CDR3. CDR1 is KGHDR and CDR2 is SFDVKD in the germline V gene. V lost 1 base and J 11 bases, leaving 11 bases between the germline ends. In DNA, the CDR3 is TGTGCCACCAGTGATTTATCGTCTGACAAGCAGTTCTTC. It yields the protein CATSDLSSDKQFF.

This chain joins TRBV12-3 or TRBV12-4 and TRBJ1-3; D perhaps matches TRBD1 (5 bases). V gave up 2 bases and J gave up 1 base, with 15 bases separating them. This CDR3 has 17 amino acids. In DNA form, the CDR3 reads TGTGCCAGCAGTTTATCGTCGTCGGGGGGATCTGGAAACACCATATATTTT. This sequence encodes CASSLSSSGGSGNTIYF.

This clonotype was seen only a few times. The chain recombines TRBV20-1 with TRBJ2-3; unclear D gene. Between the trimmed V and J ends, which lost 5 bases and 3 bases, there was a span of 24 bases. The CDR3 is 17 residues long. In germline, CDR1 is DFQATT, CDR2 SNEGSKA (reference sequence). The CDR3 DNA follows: TGCAGTGCTCCGAACCCTCCGGACGAAAGAGTGACAGATACGCAGTATTTT. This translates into CSAPNPPDERVTDTQYF.

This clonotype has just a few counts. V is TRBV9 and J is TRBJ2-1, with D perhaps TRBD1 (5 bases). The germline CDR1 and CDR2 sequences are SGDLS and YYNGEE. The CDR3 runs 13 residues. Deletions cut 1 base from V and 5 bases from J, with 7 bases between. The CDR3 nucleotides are TGTGCCAGCAGCGTAAGGACAAACAATGAGCAGTTCTTC. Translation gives CASSVRTNNEQFF.

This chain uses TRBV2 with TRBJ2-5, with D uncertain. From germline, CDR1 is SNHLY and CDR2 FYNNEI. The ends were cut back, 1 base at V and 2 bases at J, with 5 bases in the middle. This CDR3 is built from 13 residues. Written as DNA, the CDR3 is TGTGCCAGCAGTGAAGATCGACAAGAGACCCAGTACTTC. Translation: CASSEDRQETQYF. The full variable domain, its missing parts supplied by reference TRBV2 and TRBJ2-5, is EPEVTQTPSHQVTQMGQEVILRCVPISNHLYFYWYRQILGQKVEFLVSFYNNEISEKSEIFDDQFSVERPDGSNFTLKIRSTKLEDSAMYFCASSEDRQETQYFGPGTRLLVL.

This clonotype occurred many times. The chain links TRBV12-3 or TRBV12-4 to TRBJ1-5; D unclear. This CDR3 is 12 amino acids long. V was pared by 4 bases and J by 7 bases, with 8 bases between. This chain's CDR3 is CASSWGDQPQHF. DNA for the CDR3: TGTGCCAGCAGTTGGGGTGACCAGCCCCAGCATTTT.

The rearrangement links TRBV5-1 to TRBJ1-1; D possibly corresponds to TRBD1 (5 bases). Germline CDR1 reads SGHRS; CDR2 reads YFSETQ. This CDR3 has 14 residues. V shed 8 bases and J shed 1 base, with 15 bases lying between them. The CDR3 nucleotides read TGCGCCAGTAACCCCTCAGGGACGAACACTGAAGCTTTCTTT. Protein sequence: CASNPSGTNTEAFF.

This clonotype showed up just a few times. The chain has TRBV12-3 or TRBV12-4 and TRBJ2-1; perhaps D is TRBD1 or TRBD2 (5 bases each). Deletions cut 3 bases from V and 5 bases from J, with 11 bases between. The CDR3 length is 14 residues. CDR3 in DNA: TGTGCCAGCAGTTTGTATGGGGGAGACAATGAGCAGTTCTTC. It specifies CASSLYGGDNEQFF.

The CDR3 here is CASSQGQVINQPQHF. Here the CDR3 DNA reads TGTGCCAGCAGCCAGGGACAGGTGATCAATCAGCCCCAGCATTTT. The chain recombines TRBV12-3 or TRBV12-4 with TRBJ1-5; 8 nucleotides line up with TRBD1. After removal of 6 bases from V and 3 bases from J, the junction contained 7 bases not matched to a gene. This CDR3 is 15 amino acids long.

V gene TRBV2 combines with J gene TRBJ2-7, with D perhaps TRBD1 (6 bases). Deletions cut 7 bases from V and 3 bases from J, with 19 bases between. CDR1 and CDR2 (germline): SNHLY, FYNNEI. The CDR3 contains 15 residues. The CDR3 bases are TGTGCCAGCACCATTGAAGGACAGCCAGTCTACGAGCAGTACTTC. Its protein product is CASTIEGQPVYEQYF.

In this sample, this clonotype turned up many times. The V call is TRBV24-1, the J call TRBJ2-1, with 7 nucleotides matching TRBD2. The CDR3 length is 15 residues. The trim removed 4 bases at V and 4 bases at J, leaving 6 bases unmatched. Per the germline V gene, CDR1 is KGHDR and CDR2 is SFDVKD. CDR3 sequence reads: CATSDGGGPYNEQFF. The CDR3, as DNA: TGTGCCACCAGTGACGGGGGAGGGCCGTACAATGAGCAGTTCTTC.

This CDR3 is CASSVRDRHTEAFF. CDR3 nucleotides: TGTGCCAGTAGCGTCCGGGACAGGCACACTGAAGCTTTCTTT. The V call is TRBV19, the J call TRBJ1-1; the match to TRBD1 covers 8 bases. The CDR3 is 14 amino acids. Germline-derived CDR1 and CDR2 are LNHDA and SQIVND (reference sequence). J lost 3 bases, V lost 6 bases, and 6 bases had no gene match.

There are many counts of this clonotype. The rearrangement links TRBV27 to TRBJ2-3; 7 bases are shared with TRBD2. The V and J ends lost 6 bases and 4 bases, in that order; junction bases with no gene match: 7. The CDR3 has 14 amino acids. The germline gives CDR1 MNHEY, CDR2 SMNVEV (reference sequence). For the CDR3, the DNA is TGTGCCAGCAGGGGGCGGGAGTGGGCAGATACGCAGTATTTT. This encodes CASRGREWADTQYF.

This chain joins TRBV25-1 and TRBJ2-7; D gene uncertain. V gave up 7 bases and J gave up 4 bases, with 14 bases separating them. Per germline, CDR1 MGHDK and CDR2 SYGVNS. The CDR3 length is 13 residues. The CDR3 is CASMGMGIYEQYF. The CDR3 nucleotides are TGTGCCAGCATGGGGATGGGGATTTACGAGCAGTACTTC.

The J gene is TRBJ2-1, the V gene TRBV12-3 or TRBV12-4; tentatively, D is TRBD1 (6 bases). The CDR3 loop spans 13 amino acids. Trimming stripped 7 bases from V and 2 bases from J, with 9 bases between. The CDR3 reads CASMGATYNEQFF. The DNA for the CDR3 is TGTGCCAGCATGGGGGCAACCTACAATGAGCAGTTCTTC.